This T cell receptor (beta chain) was captured by sequencing in a study of blood T cells in healthy people across ages. Isolation recovered at least 7 million PBMCs from every sample. Points from the study as a whole: In older individuals, TCR beta diversity per million T cells was lower, falling roughly linearly with age.

On this clonotype: The target antigen is unknown. Since no conserved phenylalanine or tryptophan closes the CDR3, a read error is the likely cause.

Germline V gene lookup returns CDR1 DFQATT and CDR2 SNEGSKA (reference sequence). The CDR3 contains 14 residues. V gave up 3 bases and J gave up 1 base; unmatched junction bases: 5. Alongside a J-beta primer mix, a sample-barcoded 5' primer served in a second PCR lasting about 7 to 11 cycles. With 12 random nucleotides, a template-switch adaptor tagged each individual cDNA molecule. TCRdb recomputed calls from the 5' RACE reads with MiXCR, one row per CDR3 protein. The data hold 600,000 to 800,000 distinct CDR3 sequences, with under 25% observed a single time. This chain joins TRBV20-1 and TRBJ1-1; TRBD1 matches at 7 bases. Sequencing was done on a sample of blood. The receptor was isolated from a man aged 65 to 85 in good health. The CDR3: CSASPGQQNTEAFS. As DNA, the CDR3 is TGCAGTGCTAGCCCGGGACAGCAGAACACTGAAGCTTTCTCT.